Shown below are 29 T cell receptor beta chains from a single sample sequenced in a study of CD8 T cells in ankylosing spondylitis listed by TCRdb under 2017. Library construction relied on 5' RACE. Sequenced on an Illumina HiSeq 2500. TCRdb reworked the public reads: Q25 trimming with fastp, MiXCR clone assembly, productive beta chains retained. Each record represents a unique CDR3 protein, reported with the most common genes and DNA among its rows. Counted in this sample were about 340,000 distinct CDR3 sequences; more than 20% of them appeared once. The ten largest clonotypes hold about an eighth of the sample. The sequenced sample consisted of blood, either unsorted or a sorted T cell fraction (not recorded which). The receptors come from a male donor with ankylosing spondylitis or in good health (not recorded which).

This chain joins TRBV7-9 and TRBJ2-7; either TRBD1 or TRBD2 may supply D (5 bases each). The germline CDR1 and CDR2 sequences are SEHNR and FQNEAQ (reference sequence). The length of the CDR3 is 13 residues. V was cut by 5 bases and J by 3 bases, with 11 bases left in between. CDR3 loop: CASSHRDGYEQYF. The CDR3 nucleotides are TGTGCCAGCAGCCACCGGGACGGCTACGAGCAGTACTTC.

In its sample, this clonotype was seen a few times. The V and J genes are TRBV11-2 and TRBJ2-5, with a tentative D call TRBD2 (5 bases). V was clipped by 1 base and J by 0 bases, with 9 bases between them. Per the germline V gene, CDR1 is SGHAT and CDR2 is FQNNGV. This CDR3 is 15 amino acids long. The chain's CDR3 is CASSLVPGYQETQYF. The CDR3 DNA sequence: TGTGCCAGCAGCTTAGTCCCGGGGTACCAAGAGACCCAGTACTTC.

This clonotype has only a few counts. The rearrangement joins TRBV12-3 or TRBV12-4 to TRBJ2-2; 8 bases align to TRBD1. J gave up 1 base and V 4 bases, and 17 bases lay outside the gene matches. The CDR3 consists of 20 residues. This chain's CDR3 is CASSSTTPDRGRWNTGELFF. For the CDR3, the DNA is TGTGCCAGCAGTTCTACCACCCCCGACAGGGGCCGTTGGAACACCGGGGAGCTGTTTTTT.

This clonotype was observed a single time. The rearrangement joins TRBV28 to TRBJ1-2, with no clear D. The CDR3 runs 14 residues. The germline V gene has CDR1 MDHEN and CDR2 SYDVKM. Between the trimmed V and J ends, which lost 3 bases and 4 bases, there was a span of 12 bases. The CDR3 DNA sequence: TGTGCCAGCAGTTTTTTCCGGGGAGGCTATGGCTACACCTTC. This encodes CASSFFRGGYGYTF.

The rearrangement joins TRBV10-3 to TRBJ2-1; tentative D call: TRBD2 (6 bases). The CDR3 spans 15 residues. Germline-derived CDR1 and CDR2 are ENHRY and SYGVKD. The V gene lost 2 bases and the J gene lost 6 bases, with 14 bases spanning the gap. The CDR3 DNA is TGTGCCATCAGTGAGACTGCGGGGAGGTTCAATGAGCAGTTCTTC. Translating gives CAISETAGRFNEQFF.

The rearrangement links TRBV11-2 to TRBJ2-2, with 7 bases lining up with TRBD1. The CDR3 totals 15 residues. V shed 8 bases, J shed 3 bases, and the junction held 9 bases outside the gene matches. Germline loops: CDR1 SGHAT, CDR2 FQNNGV. In DNA form, the CDR3 reads TGTGCCAGCGCCACCCCGGGACAGTACACCGGGGAGCTGTTTTTT. This codes for CASATPGQYTGELFF.

Only a few counts were recorded for this clonotype. This sequence joins TRBV20-1 and TRBJ1-1, with TRBD1 matching 7 bases. Germline V gene data show CDR1 as DFQATT and CDR2 as SNEGSKA (reference sequence). The CDR3 is made up of 14 amino acids. Trimming removed 3 bases from V and 4 bases from J; junction bases left unmatched: 8. The CDR3 nucleotides are TGCAGTGCTAGTGACGAGGGGGCGGGCACTGAAGCTTTCTTT. It translates to CSASDEGAGTEAFF.

The chain combines TRBV18 with TRBJ2-7, with a weak D call TRBD2 (5 bases). The CDR3 totals 14 residues. Germline V gives CDR1 KGHSH, CDR2 LQKENI. V lost 7 bases and J 2 bases, leaving 15 bases between the germline ends. The CDR3 DNA reads as TGTGCCAGCTTATCCGGACTTATAACCTACGAGCAGTACTTC. Translating it yields CASLSGLITYEQYF.

Ten or more counts support this clonotype. The germline gene is not matched at one end of the junction; a read error may be the cause. The chain recombines TRBV7-9 with TRBJ2-1; 7 nucleotides agree with TRBD1. Germline V gene data show CDR1 as SEHNR and CDR2 as FQNEAQ (reference sequence). This CDR3 has 15 residues. For the CDR3, the DNA is TGTGCCAGCAGTTTAGGGGGCGGTGGGTACAATGAGCAGTTCTTC. Translated, it gives CASSLGGGGYNEQFF.

The V call is TRBV29-1, the J call TRBJ1-1, with a possible D match to TRBD1 (6 bases). V was clipped by 2 bases and J by 2 bases, with 21 bases between them. Germline loops: CDR1 SQVTM, CDR2 ANQGSEA. The CDR3 length is 17 residues. The CDR3 region is CSVETFGTSGINTEAFF. In nucleotides, the CDR3 is TGCAGCGTTGAAACTTTCGGGACAAGTGGAATCAACACTGAAGCTTTCTTT.

This clonotype occurred a few times. V and J are TRBV6-5 and TRBJ1-2; no firm D call. This CDR3 spans 12 amino acids. The V gene lost 6 bases and the J gene lost 5 bases, with 10 bases spanning the gap. The germline gives CDR1 MNHEY, CDR2 SVGAGI. CDR3 amino acids: CASRQPLYGYTF. The CDR3 nucleotides read TGTGCCAGCAGGCAACCTTTATATGGCTACACCTTC.

The chain has TRBV20-1 and TRBJ2-2; D possibly uses TRBD1 or TRBD2 (5 bases each). The CDR3 length is 16 residues. Germline V gene sequence: CDR1 DFQATT, CDR2 SNEGSKA (reference sequence). V was pared by 0 bases and J by 1 base, with 12 bases between. The CDR3 is CSARDRGDENTGELFF. The CDR3 DNA is TGCAGTGCTAGAGATAGAGGGGACGAGAACACCGGGGAGCTGTTTTTT.

The chain's CDR3 is CASRGRATGELFF. The CDR3 nucleotides read TGTGCCAGCAGGGGACGGGCCACCGGGGAGCTGTTTTTT. The chain employs TRBV7-3 and TRBJ2-2; D could derive from TRBD1 or TRBD2 (5 bases each). This CDR3 spans 13 amino acids. V lost 6 bases, J lost 4 bases, and 9 bases lay in between. Germline V gene sequence: CDR1 SGHTA, CDR2 FQGTGA.

This clonotype turned up a few times. This rearrangement joins TRBV6-2 or TRBV6-3 to TRBJ2-1; 8 bases line up with TRBD2. V lost 1 base to trimming and J lost 3 bases; unmatched junction nucleotides: 11. The germline V gene has CDR1 MNHEY and CDR2 SVGEGT. The CDR3 extends over 18 amino acids. CDR3 protein: CASSYWGGGSSHYNEQFF. Written as DNA, the CDR3 is TGTGCCAGCAGTTACTGGGGCGGGGGGTCCTCCCACTACAATGAGCAGTTCTTC.

The rearrangement joins TRBV11-2 to TRBJ2-3, with D possibly being TRBD1 (6 bases). V shed 4 bases and J shed 2 bases, with 10 bases lying between them. The germline gives CDR1 SGHAT, CDR2 FQNNGV. This CDR3 has 14 amino acids. CDR3 nucleotide sequence: TGTGCCAGCAGCTCCTGGGACACCACAGATACGCAGTATTTT. Translation: CASSSWDTTDTQYF.

This clonotype has more than one count but fewer than ten. This sequence joins TRBV12-3 or TRBV12-4 and TRBJ2-7; 7 bases line up with TRBD1. The junction had 17 bases not matched to a gene; V was cut back by 6 bases and J by 3 bases. The CDR3 length is 17 residues. The CDR3, as DNA: TGTGCCAGCAGCTGGTTGGGGACAGAGACAGGGTTCTACGAGCAGTACTTC. Translation gives CASSWLGTETGFYEQYF.

The rearrangement joins TRBV27 to TRBJ1-5; a weak D match, TRBD1 (5 bases). CDR1 and CDR2 (germline): MNHEY, SMNVEV (reference sequence). Trimming left V 5 bases short and J 9 bases short, with 11 bases between. The CDR3 is 12 residues long. CDR3 DNA: TGTGCCAGCAGTACCCGCGGGGGGCCCCAGCATTTT. This translates into CASSTRGGPQHF.

This clonotype has a handful of counts. The chain is built from TRBV27 and TRBJ2-7; no firm D call. The CDR3 runs to 13 residues. The germline gives CDR1 MNHEY, CDR2 SMNVEV (reference sequence). The CDR3 loop reads CASKGSPTYEQYF. The CDR3 DNA follows: TGTGCGTCTAAGGGTTCCCCGACCTACGAGCAGTACTTC.

This clonotype was observed a few times. The J gene is TRBJ1-1, the V gene TRBV12-3 or TRBV12-4; D unclear. The CDR3 runs to 15 residues. V was clipped by 1 base and J by 1 base, with 10 bases between them. The chain's CDR3 is CASSLVAAANTEAFF. The CDR3 coding sequence is TGTGCCAGCAGTTTAGTGGCAGCCGCGAACACTGAAGCTTTCTTT.

V is TRBV6-4 and J is TRBJ2-3, with TRBD2 matching 10 bases. J gave up 4 bases and V 0 bases, and 10 bases lay outside the gene matches. The length of the CDR3 is 18 residues. The germline V gene encodes CDR1 MRHNA and CDR2 SNTAGT. The CDR3 protein is CASSDSTSGDPGPDTQYF. The CDR3 DNA is TGTGCCAGCAGTGACTCAACTAGCGGGGATCCAGGGCCAGATACGCAGTATTTT.

This clonotype has a handful of counts. The chain is built from TRBV15 and TRBJ2-1; 8 bases are a match to TRBD2. The V gene end was trimmed by 0 bases and the J gene end by 4 bases; junction bases not matched to a gene: 5. The germline V gene has CDR1 LNHNV and CDR2 YYDKDF (reference sequence). This CDR3 region has 16 residues. The CDR3 sequence: CATSRDFGGGYNEQFF. CDR3 DNA: TGTGCCACCAGCAGAGATTTCGGGGGGGGGTACAATGAGCAGTTCTTC.

The sample holds a few counts of this clonotype. The rearrangement joins TRBV27 to TRBJ2-1, with D possibly being TRBD1 or TRBD2 (5 bases each). Trimming left V 2 bases short and J 0 bases short, with 8 bases between. This CDR3 contains 15 residues. The V gene's germline CDR1 is MNHEY and CDR2 SMNVEV (reference sequence). The CDR3 DNA is TGTGCCAGCAGTTTAGGGACGACCTCCTACAATGAGCAGTTCTTC. This gives the protein CASSLGTTSYNEQFF.

This clonotype was found a few times. The chain joins TRBV18 to TRBJ2-3; D may be TRBD1 or TRBD2 (5 bases each). The CDR3 contains 16 residues. Deletions cut 0 bases from V and 0 bases from J, with 10 bases between. CDR1 and CDR2 (germline): KGHSH, LQKENI. The chain's CDR3 is CASSPPWDESTDTQYF. The CDR3 nucleotides are TGTGCCAGCTCACCACCGTGGGACGAAAGCACAGATACGCAGTATTTT.

This clonotype was detected only a few times. This rearrangement joins TRBV18 to TRBJ2-2; 7 nucleotides agree with TRBD1. Germline V gene sequence: CDR1 KGHSH, CDR2 LQKENI. Trimming at V came to 2 bases and at J to 5 bases, leaving 5 bases not matched to a gene. This CDR3 has 15 amino acids. The CDR3 spells CASSPDTGDTGELFF. The CDR3 DNA follows: TGTGCCAGCTCACCAGACACAGGGGATACCGGGGAGCTGTTTTTT.

This clonotype was seen ten or more times. This sequence joins TRBV10-3 and TRBJ2-4; D possibly uses TRBD1 or TRBD2 (5 bases each). The CDR3 sequence is 14 residues long. Germline V lookup: CDR1 ENHRY, CDR2 SYGVKD. V was cut by 6 bases and J by 10 bases, with 19 bases left in between. The CDR3 DNA reads TGTGCCATCAGCGGGACGGGGCATAAGGGGATTCAGTACTTC. Encoded protein: CAISGTGHKGIQYF.

V usage is TRBV7-6 and J usage is TRBJ2-1, with D perhaps TRBD1 (5 bases). From germline, CDR1 is SGHVS and CDR2 FNYEAQ. CDR3 length: 17 residues. Trimming left V 1 base short and J 4 bases short, with 17 bases between. CDR3 nucleotide sequence: TGTGCCAGCAGCTTAGACATAGAGCAGGGTAATTACAATGAGCAGTTCTTC. Protein product: CASSLDIEQGNYNEQFF.

J is TRBJ2-7 and V is TRBV29-1, with 9 bases fitting TRBD2. The CDR3 contains 15 residues. Germline V gene lookup returns CDR1 SQVTM and CDR2 ANQGSEA. V trimming: 1 base; J trimming: 2 bases; junction bases outside the gene matches: 6. The DNA of the CDR3 is TGCAGCGTTGAAGGTGGGACTAGCCCTCCCTACGAGCAGTACTTC. Translation: CSVEGGTSPPYEQYF.

This clonotype was seen a few times. The rearrangement links TRBV6-5 to TRBJ2-5, with 11 bases matching TRBD1. Germline V CDR1 and CDR2: MNHEY, SVGAGI. Trimming at V came to 4 bases and at J to 5 bases, leaving 3 bases not matched to a gene. CDR3 length equals 14 residues. The CDR3 spells CASSSDRGPETQYF. Here the CDR3 DNA reads TGTGCCAGCAGTTCGGACAGGGGGCCGGAGACCCAGTACTTC.

The table lists this clonotype with a few counts. The gene calls are TRBV6-4 and TRBJ2-1; no clear D gene. Trimming took off 6 bases at V and 0 bases at J, with 12 bases between the two ends. Germline assignment: CDR1 MRHNA and CDR2 SNTAGT. CDR3 length: 15 amino acids. As DNA, the CDR3 is TGTGCCAGCAGGTCCTATATAAGCTCCTACAATGAGCAGTTCTTC. It translates to CASRSYISSYNEQFF.